These 21 T cell receptor beta chains originate from one sample sequenced in a study of identical twins. Using its own MiXCR run on the 5' RACE reads, TCRdb lists one record per CDR3 protein. The data hold about 240,000 distinct CDR3 sequences, with about 10% observed a single time. Sequenced sample: memory T cells sorted from blood. The receptors shown here come from a man aged 50 or older in good health.

This clonotype was detected ten times or more. V gene TRBV20-1 combines with J gene TRBJ2-7; no reliable D call. V lost 3 bases and J lost 5, with 20 bases in between. This CDR3 is 15 amino acids long. Germline values: CDR1 DFQATT, CDR2 SNEGSKA (reference sequence). CDR3 nucleotides: TGCAGTGCTAGTCCGCTAAATCCTACGAGTGACGAGCAGTACTTC. The encoded protein is CSASPLNPTSDEQYF.

This clonotype has at least ten counts. The chain has TRBV6-2 or TRBV6-3 and TRBJ1-2, with TRBD1 identical over 9 bases. Trimming removed 6 bases from V and 8 bases from J; junction bases left unmatched: 10. Germline CDR1 and CDR2: MNHEY and SVGEGT. The CDR3 has 14 residues. Written as DNA, the CDR3 is TGTGCCAGCAGACGCTCGGGACAGGGCTACGGCTACACCTTC. Residues: CASRRSGQGYGYTF.

V and J are TRBV12-3 or TRBV12-4 and TRBJ2-3, with D hard to call. V lost 6 bases and J 5 bases, leaving 12 bases between the germline ends. There are 13 residues in the CDR3. CDR3 sequence reads: CASRSRNLDTQYF. The CDR3 coding sequence is TGTGCCAGCAGATCAAGGAATTTAGATACGCAGTATTTT.

With respect to this clonotype: At one end the junction does not follow the germline gene, possibly because of a read error. This sequence joins TRBV9 and TRBJ2-5; TRBD1 aligns across 7 bases. Germline V CDR1 and CDR2: SGDLS, YYNGEE. The CDR3 spans 14 residues. The CDR3 nucleotides read TGTGCCACCCTTGTACAACAGGGGACAGAGCCCCAGTACTTC. It is translated as CATLVQQGTEPQYF.

The rearrangement joins TRBV5-6 to TRBJ2-3; D may be TRBD2 (6 bases). Trimming removed 2 bases at V and 3 bases at J, with 10 bases between. The germline gives CDR1 SGHDT, CDR2 YYEEEE. The CDR3 totals 14 residues. CDR3 sequence reads: CASSFGGTTDTQYF. CDR3 coding DNA: TGTGCCAGCAGCTTCGGCGGGACGACAGATACGCAGTATTTT.

This clonotype was counted a few times. This chain joins TRBV29-1 and TRBJ2-1, with 12 bases fitting TRBD2. Germline CDR1 SQVTM, CDR2 ANQGSEA. V shed 3 bases and J 3 bases; nucleotides not matched to a gene: 6. The CDR3 is 16 amino acids. CDR3 bases: TGCAGCGTTGAGCTAGCGGGGGGGCTAAGCTACAATGAGCAGTTCTTC. This translates into CSVELAGGLSYNEQFF.

This chain uses TRBV10-3 with TRBJ1-1; D unclear. This CDR3 is built from 14 residues. Between the trimmed V and J ends, which lost 0 bases and 6 bases, there was a span of 11 bases. The germline V gene encodes CDR1 ENHRY and CDR2 SYGVKD. As DNA, the CDR3 is TGTGCCATCAGTGAGTCCGGCATAGCATCTGAAGCTTTCTTT. It encodes CAISESGIASEAFF.

This clonotype was counted many times. The V call is TRBV4-3, the J call TRBJ2-7; 11 nucleotides agree with TRBD1. Germline trimming cut 4 bases from V and 3 bases from J; bases unmatched to any gene: 8. The CDR3 loop spans 16 amino acids. Germline V lookup: CDR1 LGHNA, CDR2 YSLEER. For the CDR3, the DNA is TGCGCCAGCAGCCCCGGGGTGGGGACAGGGGGCTACGAGCAGTACTTC. Its translation is CASSPGVGTGGYEQYF.

A note on this clonotype: The junction shows a germline mismatch at one end, possibly a read error. This chain joins TRBV7-2 and TRBJ1-4, with D unresolved. The CDR3 totals 13 residues. Germline CDR1 is SGHTA and CDR2 is FQGNSA. The chain's CDR3 is CASSPGWGENLFF. CDR3 coding DNA: TGTGCCAGCAGCCCCGGGTGGGGTGAAAACCTGTTTTTT.

This chain links TRBV15 with TRBJ2-3, with 11 bases fitting TRBD2. The CDR3 is 16 residues long. V was pared by 4 bases and J by 0 bases, with 3 bases of the junction left unmatched. Germline-derived CDR1 and CDR2 are LNHNV and YYDKDF (reference sequence). This chain's CDR3 is CATSTGTSGSTDTQYF. The CDR3 nucleotides are TGTGCCACCAGCACAGGGACTAGCGGAAGCACAGATACGCAGTATTTT.

This clonotype was seen ten or more times. This chain joins TRBV5-6 and TRBJ2-6, with 7 bases aligning to TRBD1. The germline V gene encodes CDR1 SGHDT and CDR2 YYEEEE. This CDR3 region has 15 residues. V lost 6 bases to trimming and J lost 4 bases; unmatched junction nucleotides: 7. DNA of the CDR3: TGTGCCAGCACCAAGACAGGGACCGGGGCCAACGTCCTGACTTTC. Its protein product is CASTKTGTGANVLTF.

The rearrangement links TRBV3-1 to TRBJ2-3; TRBD2 is a possible D gene (5 bases). The CDR3 extends over 16 amino acids. Germline V gene data show CDR1 as LGHDT and CDR2 as YNNKEL (reference sequence). Trimming shortened V by 1 base and J by 2 bases, and 13 bases separated the two germline ends. The CDR3 DNA reads TGTGCCAGCAGCCAAGGGCTGCAGGACTTCACAGATACGCAGTATTTT. Its protein product is CASSQGLQDFTDTQYF.

V usage is TRBV20-1 and J usage is TRBJ1-5; D remains ambiguous. V lost 1 base to trimming and J lost 2 bases, with 9 bases between them. The length of the CDR3 is 14 residues. Per germline, CDR1 DFQATT and CDR2 SNEGSKA (reference sequence). The DNA of the CDR3 is TGCAGTGCTAGAGGAGGTCAGGGCAATCAGCCCCAGCATTTT. Residues: CSARGGQGNQPQHF.

This clonotype was detected ten times or more. The rearrangement links TRBV6-2 or TRBV6-3 to TRBJ2-7; 10 positions match TRBD1. The J segment lost 3 bases and the V segment lost 6 bases, leaving 5 bases of the junction unmatched. CDR3 size: 14 residues. Germline V gene sequence: CDR1 MNHEY, CDR2 SVGEGT. The DNA of the CDR3 is TGTGCCAGCAGCCTGGGACAGGGGCGCTACGAGCAGTACTTC. This encodes CASSLGQGRYEQYF.

Notes on this clonotype: A much more abundant neighbour one base away suggests this may be a read error. The J gene is TRBJ2-5, the V gene TRBV12-3 or TRBV12-4, with 8 positions matching TRBD1. The CDR3 runs to 16 residues. Written as DNA, the CDR3 is TGTGCCAGCAGTCCCCGGACAGGGAGGACCCAAGGGACCCAGTACTTC. Protein product: CASSPRTGRTQGTQYF.

This clonotype was counted a few times. The chain uses TRBV29-1 and TRBJ2-1, with D unresolved. Trimming removed 1 base from V and 4 bases from J, with 11 bases in between. Germline lookup yields CDR1 SQVTM and CDR2 ANQGSEA. This CDR3 is 14 amino acids long. The CDR3 loop is CSVEGETSYNEQFF. The CDR3 bases are TGCAGCGTTGAAGGGGAAACTTCATACAATGAGCAGTTCTTC.

This clonotype was observed at least ten times. The CDR3 spells CASSFITGRRVNEQFF. CDR3 DNA: TGTGCCAGCAGTTTCATTACAGGGCGAAGGGTTAATGAGCAGTTCTTC. This sequence joins TRBV13 and TRBJ2-1; maybe TRBD1 (6 bases). CDR3 length equals 16 residues. Trimming cost V 6 bases and J 7 bases, with 22 bases left between them. Per the germline V gene, CDR1 is PRHDT and CDR2 is FYEKMQ (reference sequence).

The table lists this clonotype with a few counts. This chain connects TRBV3-1 to TRBJ2-7, with D perhaps TRBD1 or TRBD2 (5 bases each). Per the germline V gene, CDR1 is LGHDT and CDR2 is YNNKEL (reference sequence). The V end lost 1 base, the J end lost 3 bases, and 10 bases lay between the germline ends. The length of the CDR3 is 14 residues. The CDR3 spells CASSQAPGSYEQYF. The CDR3 nucleotides read TGTGCCAGCAGCCAAGCCCCAGGGAGCTACGAGCAGTACTTC.

This rearrangement joins TRBV7-2 to TRBJ1-3; maybe TRBD1 (5 bases). CDR1 is SGHTA, CDR2 FQGNSA, per germline. The CDR3 spans 14 residues. V was cut by 3 bases and J by 4 bases, with 10 bases left in between. The CDR3 reads CASSLEGFGNTIYF. CDR3 bases: TGTGCCAGCAGCTTGGAGGGGTTCGGAAACACCATATATTTT.

This clonotype was seen ten or more times. V is TRBV10-3 and J is TRBJ1-2; 10 bases map to TRBD1. CDR1 ENHRY and CDR2 SYGVKD come from the germline V gene. The CDR3 spans 15 residues. The V and J ends lost 6 bases and 8 bases, in that order; junction bases with no gene match: 12. The CDR3 loop is CAIRSGTGDIGGYTF. The CDR3 bases are TGTGCCATCAGATCCGGGACAGGGGATATAGGGGGCTACACCTTC.

This clonotype has ten or more counts. The chain combines TRBV6-6 with TRBJ2-1; D is undetermined. The CDR3 runs to 12 residues. The germline V and J ends were trimmed by 7 bases and 8 bases, with 12 bases remaining between them. Germline CDR1 MNHNY, CDR2 SVGAGI (reference sequence). The CDR3, as DNA: TGTGCCAGCATTACCGGTGGGCATGAGCAGTTCTTC. Translation: CASITGGHEQFF.